These T cell receptor beta chains were read from a single sample in a study of CD8 T cells in ankylosing spondylitis. MiXCR, applied by TCRdb to the 5' RACE reads, yields one record per CDR3 protein. The repertoire includes more than 150,000 distinct CDR3 sequences, roughly 13% of them detected once, and around 10% sits in the top ten. The material sequenced was blood, either unsorted or a sorted T cell fraction (not recorded which). Receptors originate from a female donor with ankylosing spondylitis or in good health (not recorded which). Each CDR3 is given with its conserved first and last residue. Fields, in order: J gene, D gene, clone size, CDR3 length, V gene, CDR3 protein, CDR3 DNA. A D gene is named only where the DNA matches it firmly. Not every row has a clone size; where given, it reads once, few, many or a size class.

J: TRBJ2-5; D: -; size: few; length: 14; V: TRBV15; CDR3: CATSALPVRETQYF; DNA: TGTGCCACCAGCGCATTGCCGGTGCGGGAGACCCAGTACTTC
J: TRBJ1-4; D: -; size: many; length: 17; V: TRBV5-1; CDR3: CASSLAAPVATNEKLFF; DNA: TGCGCCAGCAGCTTGGCGGCTCCCGTTGCAACTAATGAAAAACTGTTTTTT
J: TRBJ2-1; D: -; size: -; length: 11; V: TRBV5-1; CDR3: CASSLGTQKFF; DNA: TGCGCCAGCAGCTTGGGGACTCAGAAGTTCTTC
J: TRBJ1-2; D: -; size: many; length: 13; V: TRBV7-3; CDR3: CASSPGTEYGYTF; DNA: TGTGCCAGCAGCCCCGGAACCGAGTATGGCTACACCTTC
J: TRBJ1-2; D: TRBD1; size: -; length: 16; V: TRBV3-1; CDR3: CASSQDWTGVNYGYTF; DNA: TGTGCCAGCAGCCAAGATTGGACAGGGGTGAACTATGGCTACACCTTC
J: TRBJ2-2; D: TRBD2; size: many; length: 15; V: TRBV15; CDR3: CATSRDRGVTGELFF; DNA: TGTGCCACCAGCAGAGATCGGGGGGTAACCGGGGAGCTGTTTTTT
J: TRBJ1-5; D: TRBD1; size: -; length: 17; V: TRBV19; CDR3: CASKQTPGQAPVGPQHF; DNA: TGTGCCAGTAAACAGACCCCGGGACAGGCCCCCGTAGGGCCCCAGCATTTT
J: TRBJ2-2; D: TRBD2; size: many; length: 15; V: TRBV12-3/TRBV12-4; CDR3: CASTVGAGATGELFF; DNA: TGTGCCAGCACCGTCGGGGCGGGAGCGACCGGGGAGCTGTTTTTT
J: TRBJ2-3; D: TRBD2; size: many; length: 16; V: TRBV4-3; CDR3: CASSHGTSGSSDTQYF; DNA: TGCGCCAGCAGCCACGGGACTAGCGGGAGCTCAGATACGCAGTATTTT
J: TRBJ1-5; D: -; size: many; length: 17; V: TRBV20-1; CDR3: CSALDRLTINSNQPQHF; DNA: TGCAGTGCTTTAGACAGGCTTACGATAAATAGCAATCAGCCCCAGCATTTT
J: TRBJ2-6; D: TRBD1; size: -; length: 19; V: TRBV12-3/TRBV12-4; CDR3: CASSPGPGQGPSGANVLTF; DNA: TGTGCCAGCAGCCCGGGGCCGGGACAGGGCCCCTCTGGGGCCAACGTCCTGACTTTC
J: TRBJ2-7; D: -; size: -; length: 13; V: TRBV5-4; CDR3: CASSPSEGFEQYF; DNA: TGTGCCAGCAGCCCATCAGAGGGCTTCGAGCAGTACTTC
J: TRBJ2-1; D: TRBD1; size: many; length: 19; V: TRBV5-1; CDR3: CASSSTGQTLMTSYNEQFF; DNA: TGCGCCAGCAGCTCCACGGGACAGACTCTCATGACCTCCTACAATGAGCAGTTCTTC
J: TRBJ2-2; D: TRBD1; size: many; length: 16; V: TRBV9; CDR3: CASSARQGANTGELFF; DNA: TGTGCCAGCAGCGCAAGACAGGGGGCGAACACCGGGGAGCTGTTTTTT
J: TRBJ2-7; D: -; size: many; length: 14; V: TRBV9; CDR3: CASSSRWDTYEQYF; DNA: TGTGCCAGCAGCTCACGGTGGGACACCTACGAGCAGTACTTC
J: TRBJ2-7; D: TRBD2; size: few; length: 18; V: TRBV4-3; CDR3: CASSQDLLAGTSTYEQYF; DNA: TGCGCCAGCAGCCAAGATTTGCTAGCGGGGACCTCTACCTACGAGCAGTACTTC
J: TRBJ2-3; D: TRBD2; size: few; length: 14; V: TRBV29-1; CDR3: CSVALAGGGGTQYF; DNA: TGCAGCGTCGCACTAGCGGGGGGAGGGGGTACGCAGTATTTT
J: TRBJ1-4; D: TRBD1; size: few; length: 16; V: TRBV6-1; CDR3: CASSETGGKANEKLFF; DNA: TGTGCCAGCAGTGAGACAGGGGGAAAGGCTAATGAAAAACTGTTTTTT
J: TRBJ1-2; D: -; size: many; length: 17; V: TRBV27; CDR3: CASSLSAGPLANYGYTF; DNA: TGTGCCAGCAGTTTATCGGCAGGACCGTTGGCTAACTATGGCTACACCTTC
J: TRBJ2-7; D: TRBD1; size: many; length: 10; V: TRBV10-3; CDR3: CAIGQGEQYF; DNA: TGTGCCATCGGACAGGGGGAGCAGTACTTC
J: TRBJ1-2; D: TRBD1; size: -; length: 14; V: TRBV11-1; CDR3: CASSQKAGTDGYTF; DNA: TGTGCCAGCAGCCAGAAGGCCGGGACAGATGGCTACACCTTC
J: TRBJ2-1; D: TRBD2; size: many; length: 15; V: TRBV15; CDR3: CATSPSGRGDNEQFF; DNA: TGTGCCACCAGCCCTAGCGGGAGAGGCGACAATGAGCAGTTCTTC
J: TRBJ2-1; D: -; size: -; length: 17; V: TRBV7-6; CDR3: CASSPNLAASSYNEQFF; DNA: TGTGCCAGCAGCCCTAATCTAGCCGCGAGCTCCTACAATGAGCAGTTCTTC
J: TRBJ2-5; D: -; size: many; length: 15; V: TRBV29-1; CDR3: CSVFRVWDPQETQYF; DNA: TGCAGCGTTTTTCGGGTTTGGGACCCACAAGAGACCCAGTACTTC
J: TRBJ2-2; D: TRBD1; size: many; length: 17; V: TRBV7-2; CDR3: CASSPLGPGQGTGELFF; DNA: TGTGCCAGCAGCCCCCTAGGTCCGGGACAGGGGACCGGGGAGCTGTTTTTT
J: TRBJ1-3; D: TRBD1; size: many; length: 16; V: TRBV9; CDR3: CASSEGQRLSGNTIYF; DNA: TGTGCCAGCAGCGAGGGACAGCGACTCTCTGGAAACACCATATATTTT
J: TRBJ2-3; D: -; size: many; length: 15; V: TRBV29-1; CDR3: CSVFSRATSTDTQYF; DNA: TGCAGCGTTTTCAGCCGGGCAACAAGCACAGATACGCAGTATTTT
J: TRBJ1-5; D: TRBD1; size: many; length: 14; V: TRBV10-3; CDR3: CAISAGQGSQPQHF; DNA: TGTGCCATCAGTGCCGGACAGGGTAGTCAGCCCCAGCATTTT
J: TRBJ2-1; D: TRBD2; size: -; length: 15; V: TRBV2; CDR3: CASSERTSGKKEQFF; DNA: TGTGCCAGCAGTGAAAGGACTAGCGGGAAGAAGGAGCAGTTCTTC
J: TRBJ2-1; D: -; size: many; length: 18; V: TRBV5-6; CDR3: CASSFGQYLGARYNEQFF; DNA: TGTGCCAGCAGCTTCGGACAGTACTTGGGAGCCCGCTACAATGAGCAGTTCTTC
J: TRBJ2-7; D: -; size: -; length: 14; V: TRBV11-2; CDR3: CASSLGPLAYEQYF; DNA: TGTGCCAGCAGCTTAGGCCCACTTGCCTACGAGCAGTACTTC
J: TRBJ2-7; D: -; size: -; length: 16; V: TRBV12-3/TRBV12-4; CDR3: CASSSTFDLEYYEQYF; DNA: TGTGCCAGCAGTTCCACCTTCGACTTGGAATACTACGAGCAGTACTTC
J: TRBJ1-5; D: TRBD1; size: many; length: 14; V: TRBV7-2; CDR3: CASSLGQGHQPQHF; DNA: TGTGCCAGCAGCTTAGGACAGGGCCATCAGCCCCAGCATTTT
J: TRBJ1-4; D: -; size: many; length: 11; V: TRBV29-1; CDR3: CSVETNEKLFF; DNA: TGCAGCGTTGAAACTAATGAAAAACTGTTTTTT
J: TRBJ2-2; D: TRBD2; size: many; length: 15; V: TRBV7-3; CDR3: CASSGGLAGTGELFF; DNA: TGTGCCAGCAGCGGTGGACTAGCGGGGACCGGGGAGCTGTTTTTT
J: TRBJ2-2; D: -; size: many; length: 14; V: TRBV5-1; CDR3: CASSLALNTGELFF; DNA: TGCGCCAGCAGCTTGGCTCTTAACACCGGGGAGCTGTTTTTT
J: TRBJ1-1; D: -; size: many; length: 10; V: TRBV7-9; CDR3: CASSLAPAVF; DNA: TGTGCCAGCAGCTTAGCGCCGGCTGTCTTT
J: TRBJ2-1; D: -; size: many; length: 13; V: TRBV20-1; CDR3: CSAGSSSYNEQFF; DNA: TGCAGTGCGGGCAGTAGCTCCTACAATGAGCAGTTCTTC
J: TRBJ2-1; D: -; size: many; length: 14; V: TRBV30; CDR3: CAWSVLADHNEQFF; DNA: TGTGCCTGGAGTGTTTTGGCAGATCACAATGAGCAGTTCTTC
J: TRBJ1-6; D: -; size: few; length: 15; V: TRBV6-1; CDR3: CASSEREATNSPLHF; DNA: TGTGCCAGCAGTGAAAGGGAGGCAACCAATTCACCCCTCCACTTT
J: TRBJ2-5; D: -; size: few; length: 11; V: TRBV6-6; CDR3: CASSSQWTQYF; DNA: TGTGCCAGCAGTTCCCAGTGGACCCAGTACTTC